This T cell receptor beta chain was found in a study of blood T cell repertoires in COVID-19. On the study more broadly: The analysed material was cDNA or gDNA that came from T cells, B-cell-depleted T cells, or PBMCs.

Original processing notes: Counts of nucleated cells, estimated from reference gene primer amplification, were obtained. Profiling relied on immunoSEQ multiplex PCR, and the TCRdb table lists in-frame clones only, not all of them. V and J calls and clone size are those listed in that table; D and trimming were worked out from the DNA. The sample carries about 210,000 clones, 88% recorded once. This CDR3 has 15 residues. The germline V gene has CDR1 SGHRS and CDR2 YFSETQ. V lost 4 bases to trimming and J lost 5 bases; unmatched junction nucleotides: 10. The specimen sequenced was peripheral blood. J is TRBJ1-1 and V is TRBV5-1; 8 positions agree with TRBD1. The receptor was isolated from a man in his 70s with acute or convalescent COVID-19. DNA for the CDR3: TGCGCCAGCAGCAACGGACAGGGAGGTTGGACTGAAGCTTTCTTT. The encoded protein is CASSNGQGGWTEAFF.